This passage covers 20 T cell receptor beta chains from one sample sequenced in a study of siplizumab effects on memory and regulatory T cells. Profiling relied on immunoSEQ multiplex PCR, and the TCRdb table lists in-frame clones only, not all of them. The sample carries roughly 120,000 clones, around 94% recorded once. The sample consisted of non-Treg CD4+ T cells sorted from blood. The source is a human donor in good health.

The J gene is TRBJ1-5, the V gene TRBV6-1; 7 bases map to TRBD1. V dropped 0 bases and J dropped 3; count of bases not matched to a gene: 5. Germline V lookup: CDR1 MNHNS, CDR2 SASEGT. The CDR3 is 16 amino acids. For the CDR3, the DNA is TGTGCCAGCAGTGAAGCAAGACAGGGTCCCAATCAGCCCCAGCATTTT. Protein sequence: CASSEARQGPNQPQHF.

The gene calls are TRBV11-2 and TRBJ1-3, with D uncertain. The CDR3 covers 17 residues. Trimming shortened V by 5 bases and J by 0 bases, and 17 bases separated the two germline ends. From germline, CDR1 is SGHAT and CDR2 FQNNGV. CDR3 DNA sequence: TGTGCCAGCAGCCCAACGTCCCCCCGGGGCTCTGGAAACACCATATATTTT. As protein: CASSPTSPRGSGNTIYF.

J is TRBJ2-7 and V is TRBV11-2, with 7 bases that match TRBD2. Germline loops: CDR1 SGHAT, CDR2 FQNNGV. V shed 6 bases, J shed 2 bases, and the junction held 4 bases outside the gene matches. The CDR3 spans 13 residues. CDR3 in DNA: TGTGCCAGCAGAGCGGGGTCCACCTACGAGCAGTACTTC. Protein sequence: CASRAGSTYEQYF.

The chain is built from TRBV19 and TRBJ1-1; D is possibly TRBD1 (6 bases). Trimming removed 5 bases from V and 0 bases from J, with 13 bases in between. Per the germline V gene, CDR1 is LNHDA and CDR2 is SQIVND (reference sequence). The CDR3 consists of 15 residues. The CDR3 loop is CASSHNRVMNTEAFF. The CDR3 nucleotides are TGTGCCAGTAGTCACAACAGGGTCATGAACACTGAAGCTTTCTTT. The full variable domain, completed using reference TRBV19 and TRBJ1-1, is DGGITQSPKYLFRKEGQNVTLSCEQNLNHDAMYWYRQDPGQGLRLIYYSQIVNDFQKGDIAEGYSVSREKKESFPLTVTSAQKNPTAFYLCASSHNRVMNTEAFFGQGTRLTVV.

The rearrangement joins TRBV9 to TRBJ2-6, with D uncertain. V dropped 4 bases and J dropped 4 bases, with 6 bases sitting between them. This CDR3 spans 13 amino acids. Germline loops: CDR1 SGDLS, CDR2 YYNGEE. CDR3 sequence reads: CASSFEGANVLTF. The CDR3 DNA is TGTGCCAGCAGCTTCGAAGGGGCCAACGTCCTGACTTTC. Supplemented by reference TRBV9 and TRBJ2-6, the full variable domain reads DSGVTQTPKHLITATGQRVTLRCSPRSGDLSVYWYQQSLDQGLQFLIQYYNGEERAKGNILERFSAQQFPDLHSELNLSSLELGDSALYFCASSFEGANVLTFGAGSRLTVL.

V usage is TRBV18 and J usage is TRBJ1-5; the D gene is possibly TRBD1 (6 bases). Trimming pared 5 bases from V and 4 bases from J, leaving 24 bases between. The CDR3 runs 18 residues. Germline V CDR1 and CDR2: KGHSH, LQKENI. This CDR3 reads CASSARFFPDRPNQPQHF. The CDR3 nucleotides are TGTGCCAGCTCAGCACGGTTCTTTCCCGACAGGCCGAATCAGCCCCAGCATTTT.

The rearrangement joins TRBV7-9 to TRBJ2-5; TRBD2 matches 8 bases. Looked up from germline, CDR1 is SEHNR and CDR2 is FQNEAQ (reference sequence). V shed 4 bases, J shed 7 bases, and the junction held 11 bases outside the gene matches. This CDR3 is built from 15 residues. The CDR3 DNA follows: TGTGCCAGCAGCTCGGGAGGGGACGGGGCCGGGACCCAGTACTTC. This encodes CASSSGGDGAGTQYF.

V is TRBV6-5 and J is TRBJ2-1, with a tentative D call TRBD1 (6 bases). This CDR3 contains 14 residues. Trimming took off 2 bases at V and 4 bases at J, with 9 bases between the two ends. Germline loops: CDR1 MNHEY, CDR2 SVGAGI. For the CDR3, the DNA is TGTGCCAGCAGTTACCAACAGGGTTACAATGAGCAGTTCTTC. It is translated as CASSYQQGYNEQFF.

The chain uses TRBV7-2 and TRBJ2-3; D is ambiguous. V dropped 5 bases and J dropped 0 bases, with 12 bases sitting between them. This CDR3 is built from 15 residues. Germline CDR1 reads SGHTA; CDR2 reads FQGNSA. CDR3 nucleotides: TGTGCCAGCAGCCGTCGGACCTATAGCACAGATACGCAGTATTTT. It specifies CASSRRTYSTDTQYF.

The chain couples TRBV11-2 to TRBJ1-2; 10 bases match TRBD1. V was pared by 0 bases and J by 4 bases, with 2 bases of the junction left unmatched. The CDR3 sequence is 15 residues long. Germline CDR1 reads SGHAT; CDR2 reads FQNNGV. CDR3 nucleotides: TGTGCCAGCAGCTTAGAAGGGACAGGGGCCTATGGCTACACCTTC. Translating gives CASSLEGTGAYGYTF.

The chain couples TRBV6-5 to TRBJ1-2, with TRBD1 identical over 7 bases. Germline V gene sequence: CDR1 MNHEY, CDR2 SVGAGI. Unmatched junction bases numbered 9, after V lost 4 bases and J lost 4 bases. This CDR3 has 15 amino acids. The CDR3 sequence is CASSSSRQGSYGYTF. CDR3 nucleotides: TGTGCCAGCAGTTCTTCCCGACAGGGATCCTATGGCTACACCTTC.

This rearrangement joins TRBV6-5 to TRBJ2-7; the D call may be TRBD1 or TRBD2 (5 bases each). The ends were cut back, 0 bases at V and 4 bases at J, with 16 bases in the middle. Germline CDR1 and CDR2: MNHEY and SVGAGI. The CDR3 length is 16 residues. CDR3 region: CASSYSTGAPRYEQYF. The CDR3 DNA sequence: TGTGCCAGCAGTTACTCGACCGGGGCTCCTAGGTACGAGCAGTACTTC.

The chain is built from TRBV7-2 and TRBJ2-3; D remains unclear. V was trimmed by 3 bases and J by 7 bases, leaving 11 bases between them. The germline CDR1 and CDR2 sequences are SGHTA and FQGNSA. This CDR3 comprises 13 residues. CDR3 DNA sequence: TGTGCCAGCAGCTTGTACATTGTTAATACGCAGTATTTT. It is translated as CASSLYIVNTQYF. Filled out from reference TRBV7-2 and TRBJ2-3, the complete variable domain reads GAGVSQSPSNKVTEKGKDVELRCDPISGHTALYWYRQSLGQGLEFLIYFQGNSAPDKSGLPSDRFSAERTGGSVSTLTIQRTQQEDSAVYLCASSLYIVNTQYFGPGTRLTVL.

The chain is built from TRBV20-1 and TRBJ2-7; D is undetermined. V lost 3 bases, J lost 6 bases, and 9 bases lay in between. The CDR3 runs to 11 residues. The germline V gene has CDR1 DFQATT and CDR2 SNEGSKA (reference sequence). The CDR3 loop reads CSARWIGEQYF. The CDR3, as DNA: TGCAGTGCTAGGTGGATCGGCGAGCAGTACTTC.

This chain links TRBV14 with TRBJ2-2, with D tentatively TRBD2 (6 bases). The length of the CDR3 is 14 residues. The ends were cut back, 6 bases at V and 1 base at J, with 9 bases in the middle. Germline V gives CDR1 SGHDN, CDR2 FVKESK. CDR3 region: CASRPRGNTGELFF. CDR3 nucleotides: TGTGCCAGCAGGCCGCGGGGGAACACCGGGGAGCTGTTTTTT.

The V call is TRBV11-2, the J call TRBJ1-1; a possible D gene is TRBD1 (6 bases). Germline V gene data show CDR1 as SGHAT and CDR2 as FQNNGV. This CDR3 is 13 amino acids long. V gave up 5 bases and J gave up 3 bases, with 10 bases separating them. The CDR3 protein is CASSTGTYTEAFF. The CDR3 region has the DNA TGTGCCAGCAGCACAGGGACTTACACTGAAGCTTTCTTT.

The J gene is TRBJ1-1, the V gene TRBV7-9, with D unresolved. Trimming pared 4 bases from V and 4 bases from J, leaving 4 bases between. The CDR3 has 11 amino acids. From germline, CDR1 is SEHNR and CDR2 FQNEAQ (reference sequence). DNA for the CDR3: TGTGCCAGCAGCTGGGGCACTGAAGCTTTCTTT. This translates into CASSWGTEAFF. The complete variable domain, with remaining parts taken from reference TRBV7-9 and TRBJ1-1, reads DTGVSQNPRHKITKRGQNVTFRCDPISEHNRLYWYRQTLGQGPEFLTYFQNEAQLEKSRLLSDRFSAERPKGSFSTLEIQRTEQGDSAMYLCASSWGTEAFFGQGTRLTVV.

The chain uses TRBV19 and TRBJ2-7, with TRBD1 matching over 8 bases. Germline lookup yields CDR1 LNHDA and CDR2 SQIVND (reference sequence). Trimming cost V 4 bases and J 3 bases; bases outside gene matches: 5. The length of the CDR3 is 14 residues. CDR3 in DNA: TGTGCCAGTAGTACCCAGGGGGCAGGCTACGAGCAGTACTTC. This translates into CASSTQGAGYEQYF.

The V gene is TRBV28, the J gene TRBJ1-5; D not certain. The CDR3 loop spans 11 amino acids. V lost 4 bases and J 9 bases, leaving 7 bases between the germline ends. CDR1 MDHEN and CDR2 SYDVKM come from the germline V gene. The CDR3 region is CASSSQSPQHF. CDR3 DNA: TGTGCCAGCAGTTCCCAGTCGCCCCAGCATTTT.

This rearrangement joins TRBV5-1 to TRBJ1-2, with 9 bases identical to TRBD1. From germline, CDR1 is SGHRS and CDR2 YFSETQ. The CDR3 loop spans 13 amino acids. V shed 3 bases and J 4 bases; nucleotides not matched to a gene: 1. The CDR3 loop reads CASSSGQGYGYTF. The CDR3 coding sequence is TGCGCCAGCAGCTCGGGACAGGGCTATGGCTACACCTTC. The variable domain in full, with the rest retrieved from reference TRBV5-1 and TRBJ1-2, is KAGVTQTPRYLIKTRGQQVTLSCSPISGHRSVSWYQQTPGQGLQFLFEYFSETQRNKGNFPGRFSGRQFSNSRSEMNVSTLELGDSALYLCASSSGQGYGYTFGSGTRLTVV.